This T cell receptor (beta chain) was recovered during a study of blood T cell repertoires in COVID-19. Study as a whole: Specimens from acute and convalescent COVID-19 originated in the United States, Italy and Spain.

The germline CDR1 and CDR2 sequences are MNHNS and SASEGT. Losses at the gene ends were 3 bases for V and 0 bases for J; bases not matched to a gene: 0. This CDR3 is built from 16 residues. Sequencing used immunoSEQ multiplex PCR; TCRdb keeps in-frame clones, though not all of them. Of roughly 110,000 clones detected, about 82% appear once; the ten largest clones hold roughly 6%. During active infection, Seattle patients enrolled and were then monitored through disease. The chain uses TRBV6-1 and TRBJ2-1; TRBD2 aligns across 12 bases. Input material: peripheral blood. This clonotype originated in a man older than 75 with COVID-19, enrolled during active disease. The CDR3 sequence: CASSETSGSSYNEQFF. The CDR3 region has the DNA TGTGCCAGCAGTGAGACTAGCGGGAGCTCCTACAATGAGCAGTTCTTC.